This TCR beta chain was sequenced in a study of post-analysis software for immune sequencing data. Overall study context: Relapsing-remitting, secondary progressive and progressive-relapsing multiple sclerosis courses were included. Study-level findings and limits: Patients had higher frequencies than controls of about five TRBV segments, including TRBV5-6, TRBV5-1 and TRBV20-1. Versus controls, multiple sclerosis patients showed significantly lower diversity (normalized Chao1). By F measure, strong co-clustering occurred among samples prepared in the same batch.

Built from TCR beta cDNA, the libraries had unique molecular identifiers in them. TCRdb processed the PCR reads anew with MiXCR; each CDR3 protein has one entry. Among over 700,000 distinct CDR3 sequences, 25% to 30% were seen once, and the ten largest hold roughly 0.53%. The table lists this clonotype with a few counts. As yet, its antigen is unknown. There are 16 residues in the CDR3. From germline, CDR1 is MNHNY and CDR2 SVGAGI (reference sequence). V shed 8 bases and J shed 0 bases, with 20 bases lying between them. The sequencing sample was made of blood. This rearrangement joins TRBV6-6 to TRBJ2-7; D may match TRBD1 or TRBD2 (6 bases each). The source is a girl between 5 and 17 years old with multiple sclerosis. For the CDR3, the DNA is TGTGCCAGCCAGATGCGCGGGACAAGAAGCTCCTACGAGCAGTACTTC. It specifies CASQMRGTRSSYEQYF.